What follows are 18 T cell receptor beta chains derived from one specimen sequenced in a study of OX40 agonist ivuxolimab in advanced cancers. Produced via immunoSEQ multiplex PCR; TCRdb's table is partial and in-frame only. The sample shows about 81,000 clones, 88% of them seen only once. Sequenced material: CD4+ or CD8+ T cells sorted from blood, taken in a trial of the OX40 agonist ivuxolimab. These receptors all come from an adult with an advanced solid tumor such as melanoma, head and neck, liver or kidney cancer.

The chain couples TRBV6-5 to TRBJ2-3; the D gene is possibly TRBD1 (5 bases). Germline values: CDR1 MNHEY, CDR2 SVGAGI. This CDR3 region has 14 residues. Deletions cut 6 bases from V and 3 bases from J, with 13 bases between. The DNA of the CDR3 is TGTGCCAGCAGAGCCCCAGGGATAACAGATACGCAGTATTTT. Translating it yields CASRAPGITDTQYF.

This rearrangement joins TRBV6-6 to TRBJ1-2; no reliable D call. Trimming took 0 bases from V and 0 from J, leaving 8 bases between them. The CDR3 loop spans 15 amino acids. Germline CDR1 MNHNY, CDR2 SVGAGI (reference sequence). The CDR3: CASSYSRSPNYGYTF. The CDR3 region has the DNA TGTGCCAGCAGTTACTCGCGCAGCCCTAACTATGGCTACACCTTC.

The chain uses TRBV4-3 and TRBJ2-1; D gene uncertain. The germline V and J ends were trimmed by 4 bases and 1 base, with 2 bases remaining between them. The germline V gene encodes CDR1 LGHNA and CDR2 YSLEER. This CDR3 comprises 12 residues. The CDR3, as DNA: TGCGCCAGCAGCCCATCCTACAATGAGCAGTTCTTC. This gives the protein CASSPSYNEQFF.

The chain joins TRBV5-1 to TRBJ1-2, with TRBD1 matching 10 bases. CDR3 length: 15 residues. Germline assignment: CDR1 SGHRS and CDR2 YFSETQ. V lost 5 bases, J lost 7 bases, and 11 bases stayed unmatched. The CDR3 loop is CASSRTGTGEGGYTF. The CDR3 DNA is TGCGCCAGCAGTCGAACCGGGACAGGGGAGGGTGGCTACACCTTC. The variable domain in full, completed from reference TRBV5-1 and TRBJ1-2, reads KAGVTQTPRYLIKTRGQQVTLSCSPISGHRSVSWYQQTPGQGLQFLFEYFSETQRNKGNFPGRFSGRQFSNSRSEMNVSTLELGDSALYLCASSRTGTGEGGYTFGSGTRLTVV.

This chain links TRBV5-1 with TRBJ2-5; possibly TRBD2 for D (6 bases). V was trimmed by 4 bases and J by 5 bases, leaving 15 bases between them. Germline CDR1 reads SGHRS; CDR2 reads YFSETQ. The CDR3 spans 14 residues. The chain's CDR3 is CASSPGRDRETQYF. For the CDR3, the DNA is TGCGCCAGCAGCCCGGGGCGGGATAGGGAGACCCAGTACTTC.

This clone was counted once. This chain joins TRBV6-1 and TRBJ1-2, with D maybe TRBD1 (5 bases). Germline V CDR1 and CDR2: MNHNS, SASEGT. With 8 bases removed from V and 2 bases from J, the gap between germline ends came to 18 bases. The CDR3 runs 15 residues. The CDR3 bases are TGTGCCAGCGCCCTATCTCAGAGGGGAAACTATGGCTACACCTTC. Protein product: CASALSQRGNYGYTF.

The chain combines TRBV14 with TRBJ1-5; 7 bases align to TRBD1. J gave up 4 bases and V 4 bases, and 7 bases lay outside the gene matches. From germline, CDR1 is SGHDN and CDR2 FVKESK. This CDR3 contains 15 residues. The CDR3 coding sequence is TGTGCCAGCAGCCGAGGGGGACAGCCAAATCAGCCCCAGCATTTT. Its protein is CASSRGGQPNQPQHF.

The CDR3 DNA is TGTGCCAGTAGAATAAATCAGGGCCCTAACTATGGCTACACCTTC. It translates to CASRINQGPNYGYTF. The chain has TRBV19 and TRBJ1-2; the D gene is possibly TRBD1 (5 bases). CDR1 LNHDA and CDR2 SQIVND come from the germline V gene (reference sequence). CDR3 length: 15 residues. Trimming left V 6 bases short and J 0 bases short, with 14 bases between.

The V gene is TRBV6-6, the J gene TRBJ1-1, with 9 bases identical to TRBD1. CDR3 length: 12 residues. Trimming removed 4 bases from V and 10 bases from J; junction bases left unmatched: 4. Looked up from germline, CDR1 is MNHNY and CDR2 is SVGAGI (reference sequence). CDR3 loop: CASSFRQGVAFF. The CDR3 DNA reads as TGTGCCAGCAGTTTCCGACAGGGGGTAGCTTTCTTT.

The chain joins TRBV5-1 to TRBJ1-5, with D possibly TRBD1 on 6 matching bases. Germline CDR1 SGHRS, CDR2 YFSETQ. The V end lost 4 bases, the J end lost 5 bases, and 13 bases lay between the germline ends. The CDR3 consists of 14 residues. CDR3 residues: CASSPTQGDQPQHF. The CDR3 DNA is TGCGCCAGCAGCCCCACACAGGGAGATCAGCCCCAGCATTTT.

The CDR3 DNA sequence: TGCGCCAGCAGCCAAGCGGGTGGGAACCCCCGGGACTATGGCTACACCTTC. Residues: CASSQAGGNPRDYGYTF. The genes are TRBV4-1 and TRBJ1-2; D not certain. V dropped 1 base and J dropped 3 bases, with 18 bases sitting between them. Germline-derived CDR1 and CDR2 are MGHRA and YSYEKL. The CDR3 totals 17 residues.

CDR3 bases: TGCAGCGTTGCCATTACAGGGGTTCAAGAGACCCAGTACTTC. The encoded protein is CSVAITGVQETQYF. The rearrangement links TRBV29-1 to TRBJ2-5, with 7 bases matching TRBD1. The ends lost 4 bases at V and 2 bases at J; junction bases unmatched: 7. Per the germline V gene, CDR1 is SQVTM and CDR2 is ANQGSEA. The CDR3 totals 14 residues.

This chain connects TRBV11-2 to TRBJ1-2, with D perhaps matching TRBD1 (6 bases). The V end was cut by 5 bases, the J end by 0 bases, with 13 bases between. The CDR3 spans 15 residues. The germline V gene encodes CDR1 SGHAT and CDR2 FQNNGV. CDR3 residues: CASSMSRGANYGYTF. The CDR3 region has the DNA TGTGCCAGCAGCATGTCCAGGGGAGCTAACTATGGCTACACCTTC.

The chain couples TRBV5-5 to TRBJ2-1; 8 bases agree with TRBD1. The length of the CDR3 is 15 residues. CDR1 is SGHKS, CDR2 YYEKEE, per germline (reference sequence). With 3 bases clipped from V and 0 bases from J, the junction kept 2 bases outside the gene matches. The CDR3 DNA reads TGTGCCAGCAGCTACCAGGGGGCCTCCTACAATGAGCAGTTCTTC. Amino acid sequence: CASSYQGASYNEQFF.

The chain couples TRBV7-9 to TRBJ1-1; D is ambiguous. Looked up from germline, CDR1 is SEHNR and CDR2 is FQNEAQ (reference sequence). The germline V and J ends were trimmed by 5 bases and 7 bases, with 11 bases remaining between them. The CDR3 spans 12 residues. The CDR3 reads CASSPTQNEAFF. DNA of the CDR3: TGTGCCAGCAGCCCAACTCAGAATGAAGCTTTCTTT.

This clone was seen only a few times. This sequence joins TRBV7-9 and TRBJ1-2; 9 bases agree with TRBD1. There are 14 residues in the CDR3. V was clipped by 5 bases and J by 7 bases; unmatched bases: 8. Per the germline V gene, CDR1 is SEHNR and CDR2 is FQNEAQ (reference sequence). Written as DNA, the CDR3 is TGTGCCAGCAGCCAGGACAGGGGTCTGGGTGGCTACACCTTC. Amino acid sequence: CASSQDRGLGGYTF.

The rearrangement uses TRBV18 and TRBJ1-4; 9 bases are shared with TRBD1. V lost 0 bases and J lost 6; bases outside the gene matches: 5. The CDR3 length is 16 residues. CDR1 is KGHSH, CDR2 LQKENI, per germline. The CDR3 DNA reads TGTGCCAGCTCACCACCGACAGGGGGACTTCATGAAAAACTGTTTTTT. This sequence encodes CASSPPTGGLHEKLFF.

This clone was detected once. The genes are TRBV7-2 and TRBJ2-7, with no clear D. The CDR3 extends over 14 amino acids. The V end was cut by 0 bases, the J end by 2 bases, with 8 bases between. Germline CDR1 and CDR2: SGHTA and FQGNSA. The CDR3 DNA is TGTGCCAGCAGCTTAGCGGCTATAACCTACGAGCAGTACTTC. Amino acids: CASSLAAITYEQYF.